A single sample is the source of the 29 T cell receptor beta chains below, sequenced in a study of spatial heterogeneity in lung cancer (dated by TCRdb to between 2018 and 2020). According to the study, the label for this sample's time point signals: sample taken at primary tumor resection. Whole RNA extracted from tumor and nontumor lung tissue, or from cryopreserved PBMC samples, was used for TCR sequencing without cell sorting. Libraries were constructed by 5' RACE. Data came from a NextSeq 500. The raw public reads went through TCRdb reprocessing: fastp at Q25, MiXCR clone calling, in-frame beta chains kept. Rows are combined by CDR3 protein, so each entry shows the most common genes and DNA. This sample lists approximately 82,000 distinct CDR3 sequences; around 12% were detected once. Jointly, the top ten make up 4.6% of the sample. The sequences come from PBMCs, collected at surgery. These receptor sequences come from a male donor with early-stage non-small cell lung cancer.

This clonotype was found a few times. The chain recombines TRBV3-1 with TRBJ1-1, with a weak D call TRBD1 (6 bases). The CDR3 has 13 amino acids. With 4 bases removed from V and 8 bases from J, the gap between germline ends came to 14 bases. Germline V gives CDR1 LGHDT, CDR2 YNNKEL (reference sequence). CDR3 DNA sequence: TGTGCCAGCAGCCTACTACGGGGGGGCGAAGCTTTCTTT. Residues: CASSLLRGGEAFF.

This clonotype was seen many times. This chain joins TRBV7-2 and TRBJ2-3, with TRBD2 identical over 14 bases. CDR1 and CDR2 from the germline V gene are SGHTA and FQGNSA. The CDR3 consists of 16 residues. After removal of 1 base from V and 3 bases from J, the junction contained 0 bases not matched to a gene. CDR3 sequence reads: CASSLGTSGGTDTQYF. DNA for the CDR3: TGTGCCAGCAGCTTAGGGACTAGCGGGGGGACAGATACGCAGTATTTT.

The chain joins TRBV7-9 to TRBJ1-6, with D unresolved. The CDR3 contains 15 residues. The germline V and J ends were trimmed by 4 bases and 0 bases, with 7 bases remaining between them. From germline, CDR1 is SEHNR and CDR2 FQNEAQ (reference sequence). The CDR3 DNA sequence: TGTGCCAGCAGCTCAGAGAGCTCCTATAATTCACCCCTCCACTTT. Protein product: CASSSESSYNSPLHF.

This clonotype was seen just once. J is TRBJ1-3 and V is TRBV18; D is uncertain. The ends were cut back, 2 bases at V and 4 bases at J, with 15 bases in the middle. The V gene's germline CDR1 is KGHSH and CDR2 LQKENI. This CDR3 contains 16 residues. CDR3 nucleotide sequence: TGTGCCAGCTCACCAAACGGTCTCCTTGGCGGAAACACCATATATTTT. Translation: CASSPNGLLGGNTIYF.

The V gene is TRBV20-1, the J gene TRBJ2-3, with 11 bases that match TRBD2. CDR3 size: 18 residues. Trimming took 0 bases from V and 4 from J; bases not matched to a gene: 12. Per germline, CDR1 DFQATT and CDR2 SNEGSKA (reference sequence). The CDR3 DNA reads TGCAGTGCTAGAGATTCCGGGACTAGCGGAGCGTCCGCAGATACGCAGTATTTT. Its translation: CSARDSGTSGASADTQYF.

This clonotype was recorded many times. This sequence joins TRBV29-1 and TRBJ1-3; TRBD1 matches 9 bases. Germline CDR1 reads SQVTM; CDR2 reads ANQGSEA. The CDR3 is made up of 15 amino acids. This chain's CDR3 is CSVMKGTGKGNTIYF. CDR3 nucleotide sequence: TGCAGTGTCATGAAGGGGACAGGGAAAGGAAACACCATATATTTT.

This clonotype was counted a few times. The CDR3 sequence: CSARALAGVETQYF. DNA for the CDR3: TGCAGTGCTAGAGCCCTAGCGGGGGTGGAGACCCAGTACTTC. This chain connects TRBV20-1 to TRBJ2-5; 10 nucleotides agree with TRBD2. This CDR3 spans 14 amino acids. The germline CDR1 and CDR2 sequences are DFQATT and SNEGSKA (reference sequence). J gave up 5 bases and V 1 base, and 4 bases lay outside the gene matches.

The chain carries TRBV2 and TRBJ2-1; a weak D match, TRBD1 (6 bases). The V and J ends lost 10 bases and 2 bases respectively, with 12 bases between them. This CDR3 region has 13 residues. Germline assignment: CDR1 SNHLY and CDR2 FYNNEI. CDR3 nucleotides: TGTGCCATCACAGGGTGGACCTACAATGAGCAGTTCTTC. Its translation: CAITGWTYNEQFF.

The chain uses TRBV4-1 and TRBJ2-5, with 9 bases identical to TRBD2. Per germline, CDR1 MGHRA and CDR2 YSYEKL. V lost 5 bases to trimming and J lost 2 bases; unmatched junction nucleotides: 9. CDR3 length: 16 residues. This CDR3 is CASSFRLAAKQETQYF. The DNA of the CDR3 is TGCGCCAGCAGCTTCCGACTAGCGGCCAAACAAGAGACCCAGTACTTC.

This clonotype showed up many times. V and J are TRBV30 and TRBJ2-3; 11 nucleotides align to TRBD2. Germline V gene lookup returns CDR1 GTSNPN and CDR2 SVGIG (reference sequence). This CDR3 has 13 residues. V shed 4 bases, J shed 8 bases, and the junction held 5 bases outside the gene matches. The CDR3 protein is CAWTTSGSGTQYF. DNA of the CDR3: TGTGCCTGGACAACTAGCGGGAGTGGTACGCAGTATTTT.

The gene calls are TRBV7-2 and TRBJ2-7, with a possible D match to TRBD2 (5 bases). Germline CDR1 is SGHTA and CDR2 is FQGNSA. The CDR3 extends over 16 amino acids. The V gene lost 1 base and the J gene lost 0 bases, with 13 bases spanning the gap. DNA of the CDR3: TGTGCCAGCAGCTTAGACGGCGGGTGGAGCTCCTACGAGCAGTACTTC. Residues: CASSLDGGWSSYEQYF. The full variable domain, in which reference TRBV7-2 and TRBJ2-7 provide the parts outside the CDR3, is GAGVSQSPSNKVTEKGKDVELRCDPISGHTALYWYRQSLGQGLEFLIYFQGNSAPDKSGLPSDRFSAERTGGSVSTLTIQRTQQEDSAVYLCASSLDGGWSSYEQYFGPGTRLTVT.

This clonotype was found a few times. The DNA for the CDR3 is TGCAGTGTTGAGGGGGTTGCGGGCACAGATACGCAGTATTTT. Amino acid sequence: CSVEGVAGTDTQYF. The J gene is TRBJ2-3, the V gene TRBV20-1; D perhaps matches TRBD1 (6 bases). CDR3 size: 14 residues. V dropped 7 bases and J dropped 1 base, with 15 bases sitting between them. CDR1 is DFQATT and CDR2 is SNEGSKA in the germline V gene (reference sequence).

This chain's CDR3 is CASSFPLAGDFEQFF. The CDR3 coding sequence is TGTGCCAGCAGCTTCCCCCTAGCGGGGGATTTTGAGCAGTTCTTC. The chain carries TRBV7-8 and TRBJ2-1; 10 nucleotides agree with TRBD2. Germline-derived CDR1 and CDR2 are SGHVS and FQNEAQ. The CDR3 has 15 amino acids. J lost 9 bases, V lost 3 bases, and 8 bases had no gene match. The full variable domain, with the rest looked up from reference TRBV7-8 and TRBJ2-1, is GAGVSQSPRYKVAKRGQDVALRCDPISGHVSLFWYQQALGQGPEFLTYFQNEAQLDKSGLPSDRFFAERPEGSVSTLKIQRTQQEDSAVYLCASSFPLAGDFEQFFGPGTRLTVL.

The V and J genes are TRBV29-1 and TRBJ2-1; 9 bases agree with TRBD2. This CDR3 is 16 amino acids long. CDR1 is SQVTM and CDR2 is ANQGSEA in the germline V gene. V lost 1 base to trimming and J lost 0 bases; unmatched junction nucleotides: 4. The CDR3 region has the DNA TGCAGCGTTGAAGTTAGCGGGAGATTCTCCTACAATGAGCAGTTCTTC. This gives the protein CSVEVSGRFSYNEQFF.

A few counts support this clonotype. CDR3 residues: CASSQLGGTGHNEQFF. CDR3 coding DNA: TGTGCCAGCAGCCAATTAGGAGGGACAGGGCACAATGAGCAGTTCTTC. V and J are TRBV3-1 and TRBJ2-1; 9 bases align to TRBD1. The V segment lost 2 bases and the J segment 5 bases; nucleotides outside the gene matches: 7. The CDR3 loop spans 16 amino acids. Germline values: CDR1 LGHDT, CDR2 YNNKEL (reference sequence).

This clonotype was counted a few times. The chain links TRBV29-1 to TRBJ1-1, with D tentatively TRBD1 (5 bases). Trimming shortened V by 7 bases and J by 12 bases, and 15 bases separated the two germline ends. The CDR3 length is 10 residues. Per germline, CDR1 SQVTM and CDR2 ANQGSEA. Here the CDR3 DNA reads TGCAGCGCCGGGACGCCCGACCCTTTCTTT. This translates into CSAGTPDPFF.

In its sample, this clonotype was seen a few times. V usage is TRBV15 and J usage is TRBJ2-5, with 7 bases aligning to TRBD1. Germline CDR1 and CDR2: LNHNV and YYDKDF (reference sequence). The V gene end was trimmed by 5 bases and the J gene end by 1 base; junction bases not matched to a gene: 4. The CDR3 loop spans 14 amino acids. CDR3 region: CATSDRQGQETQYF. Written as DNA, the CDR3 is TGTGCCACCAGCGACCGACAGGGCCAAGAGACCCAGTACTTC.

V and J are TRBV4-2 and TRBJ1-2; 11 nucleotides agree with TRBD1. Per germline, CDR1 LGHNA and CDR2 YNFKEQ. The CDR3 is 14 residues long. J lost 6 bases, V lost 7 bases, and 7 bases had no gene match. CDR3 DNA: TGTGCCAGCACCCCGGACAGGGGGCAGAATGGCTACACCTTC. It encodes CASTPDRGQNGYTF.

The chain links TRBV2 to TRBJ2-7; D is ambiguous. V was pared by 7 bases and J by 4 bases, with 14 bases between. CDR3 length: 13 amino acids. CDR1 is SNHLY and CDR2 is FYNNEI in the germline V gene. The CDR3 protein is CASISPDSYEQYF. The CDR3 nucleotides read TGTGCCAGCATTAGTCCCGACTCTTACGAGCAGTACTTC.

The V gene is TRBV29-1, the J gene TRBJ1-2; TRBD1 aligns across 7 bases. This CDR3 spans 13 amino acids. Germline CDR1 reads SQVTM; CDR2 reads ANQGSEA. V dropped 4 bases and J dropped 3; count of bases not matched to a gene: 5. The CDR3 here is CSVGNRGDYGYTF. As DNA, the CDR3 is TGCAGCGTTGGAAACAGGGGAGACTATGGCTACACCTTC.

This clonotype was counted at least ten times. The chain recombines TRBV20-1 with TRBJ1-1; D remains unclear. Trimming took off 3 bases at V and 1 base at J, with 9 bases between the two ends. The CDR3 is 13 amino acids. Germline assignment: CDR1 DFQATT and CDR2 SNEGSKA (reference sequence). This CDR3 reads CSASSGRNTEAFF. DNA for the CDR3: TGCAGTGCTAGTTCGGGGAGGAACACTGAAGCTTTCTTT.

CDR3 DNA: TGTGCCAGCAGCCATGACGGGGGGCCCTACAATGAGCAGTTCTTC. It yields the protein CASSHDGGPYNEQFF. The rearrangement joins TRBV3-1 to TRBJ2-1; perhaps TRBD2 as D (7 bases). Germline V gene data show CDR1 as LGHDT and CDR2 as YNNKEL (reference sequence). The CDR3 consists of 15 residues. V lost 3 bases and J 2 bases, leaving 11 bases between the germline ends.

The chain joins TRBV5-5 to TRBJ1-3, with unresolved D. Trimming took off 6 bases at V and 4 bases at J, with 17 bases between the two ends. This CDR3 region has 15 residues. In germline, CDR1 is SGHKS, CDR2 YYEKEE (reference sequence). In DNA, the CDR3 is TGTGCCAGCACCCCGGACCGAAACTCGGGAAACACCATATATTTT. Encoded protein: CASTPDRNSGNTIYF. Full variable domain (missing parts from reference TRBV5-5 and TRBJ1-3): DAGVTQSPTHLIKTRGQQVTLRCSPISGHKSVSWYQQVLGQGPQFIFQYYEKEERGRGNFPDRFSARQFPNYSSELNVNALLLGDSALYLCASTPDRNSGNTIYFGEGSWLTVV.

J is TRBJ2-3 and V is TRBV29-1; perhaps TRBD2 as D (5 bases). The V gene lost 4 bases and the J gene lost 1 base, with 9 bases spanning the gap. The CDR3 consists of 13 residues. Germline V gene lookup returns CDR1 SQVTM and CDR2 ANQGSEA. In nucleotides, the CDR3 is TGCAGCGTTGTTTCAGCGGGCACAGATACGCAGTATTTT. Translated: CSVVSAGTDTQYF.

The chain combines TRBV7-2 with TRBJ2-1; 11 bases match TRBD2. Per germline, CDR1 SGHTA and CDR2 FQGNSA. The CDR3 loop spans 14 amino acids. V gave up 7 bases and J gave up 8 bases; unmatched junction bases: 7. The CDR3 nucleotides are TGTGCCAGCAAAGTCCCGGGACTAGCGGATGAGCAGTTCTTC. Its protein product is CASKVPGLADEQFF.

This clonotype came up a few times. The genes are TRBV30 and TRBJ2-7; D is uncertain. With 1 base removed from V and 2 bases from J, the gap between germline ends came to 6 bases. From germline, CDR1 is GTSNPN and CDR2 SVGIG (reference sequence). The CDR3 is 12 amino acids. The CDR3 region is CAWSDGPYEQYF. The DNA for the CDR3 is TGTGCCTGGAGTGACGGTCCCTACGAGCAGTACTTC.

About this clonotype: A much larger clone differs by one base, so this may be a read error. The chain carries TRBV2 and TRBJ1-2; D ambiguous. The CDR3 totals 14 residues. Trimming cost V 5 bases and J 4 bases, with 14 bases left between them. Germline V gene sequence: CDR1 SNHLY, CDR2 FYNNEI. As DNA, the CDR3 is TGTGCCAGCAGTCAAGAAGGTGGGAGCTATGGCTACACCTTC. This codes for CASSQEGGSYGYTF.

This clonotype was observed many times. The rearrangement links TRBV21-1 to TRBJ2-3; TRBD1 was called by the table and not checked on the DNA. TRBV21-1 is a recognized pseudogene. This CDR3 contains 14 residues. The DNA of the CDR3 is TGTGCTCCAAGGAGGACAGGGGGCGGAGATACGCAGTATTTT. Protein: CAPRRTGGGDTQYF.

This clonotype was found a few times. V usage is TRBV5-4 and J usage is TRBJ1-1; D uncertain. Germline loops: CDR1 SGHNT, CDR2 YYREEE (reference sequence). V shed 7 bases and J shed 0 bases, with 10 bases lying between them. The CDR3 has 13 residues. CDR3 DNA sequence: TGTGCCAGCGCGAGTCCCATGAACACTGAAGCTTTCTTT. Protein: CASASPMNTEAFF.